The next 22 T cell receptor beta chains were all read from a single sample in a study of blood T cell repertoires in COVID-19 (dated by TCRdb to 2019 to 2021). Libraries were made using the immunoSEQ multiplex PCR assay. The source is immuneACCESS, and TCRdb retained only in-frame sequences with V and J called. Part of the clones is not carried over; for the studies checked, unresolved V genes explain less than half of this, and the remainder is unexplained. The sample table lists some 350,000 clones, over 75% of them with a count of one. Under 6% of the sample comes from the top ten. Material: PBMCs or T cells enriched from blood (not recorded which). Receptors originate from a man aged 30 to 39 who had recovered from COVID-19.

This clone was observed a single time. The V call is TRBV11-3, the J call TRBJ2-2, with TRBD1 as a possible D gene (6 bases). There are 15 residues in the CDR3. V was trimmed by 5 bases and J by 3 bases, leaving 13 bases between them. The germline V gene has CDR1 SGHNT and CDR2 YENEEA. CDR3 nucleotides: TGTGCCAGCAGCCCCGGGACACCCTACACCGGGGAGCTGTTTTTT. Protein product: CASSPGTPYTGELFF.

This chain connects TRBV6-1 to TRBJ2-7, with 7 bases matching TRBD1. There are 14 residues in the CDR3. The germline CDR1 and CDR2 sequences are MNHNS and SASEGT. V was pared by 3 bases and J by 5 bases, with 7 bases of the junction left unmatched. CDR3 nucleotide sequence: TGTGCCAGCAGTGAGAGGGGGCGCTGGGACGAGCAGTACTTC. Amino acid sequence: CASSERGRWDEQYF.

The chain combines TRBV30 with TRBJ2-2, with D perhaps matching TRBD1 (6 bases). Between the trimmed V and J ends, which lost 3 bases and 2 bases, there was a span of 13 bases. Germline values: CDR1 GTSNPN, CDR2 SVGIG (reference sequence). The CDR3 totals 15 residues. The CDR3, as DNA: TGTGCCTGGAGGGTGGGACAAACTAACACCGGGGAGCTGTTTTTT. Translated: CAWRVGQTNTGELFF.

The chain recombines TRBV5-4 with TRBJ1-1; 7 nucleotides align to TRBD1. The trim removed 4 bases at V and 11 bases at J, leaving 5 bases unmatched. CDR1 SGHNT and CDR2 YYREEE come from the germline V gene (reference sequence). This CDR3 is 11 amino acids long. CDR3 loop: CASSQQGFAFF. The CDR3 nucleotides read TGTGCCAGCAGCCAACAGGGGTTTGCTTTCTTT.

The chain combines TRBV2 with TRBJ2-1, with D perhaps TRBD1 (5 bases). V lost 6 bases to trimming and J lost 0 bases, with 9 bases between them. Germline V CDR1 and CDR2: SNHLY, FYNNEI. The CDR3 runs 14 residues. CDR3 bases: TGTGCCAGCAGGGCCAGGGTCTCCTACAATGAGCAGTTCTTC. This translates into CASRARVSYNEQFF.

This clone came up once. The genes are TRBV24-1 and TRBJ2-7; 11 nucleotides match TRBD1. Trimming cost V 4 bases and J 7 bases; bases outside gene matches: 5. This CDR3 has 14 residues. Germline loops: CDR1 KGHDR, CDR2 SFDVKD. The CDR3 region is CATSEGQGAEEQYF. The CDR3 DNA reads TGTGCCACCAGTGAAGGACAGGGGGCGGAGGAGCAGTACTTC.

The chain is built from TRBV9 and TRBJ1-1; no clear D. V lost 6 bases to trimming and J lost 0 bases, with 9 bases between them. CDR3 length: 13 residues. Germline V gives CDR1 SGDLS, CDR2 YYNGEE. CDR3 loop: CASIGGLNTEAFF. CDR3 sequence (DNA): TGTGCCAGCATCGGAGGGCTGAACACTGAAGCTTTCTTT.

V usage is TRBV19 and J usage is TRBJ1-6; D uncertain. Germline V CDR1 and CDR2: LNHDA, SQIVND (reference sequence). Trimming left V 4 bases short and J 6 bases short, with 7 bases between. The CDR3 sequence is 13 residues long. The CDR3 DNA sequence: TGTGCCAGTAGTAGAGACCTTAATTCACCCCTCCACTTT. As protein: CASSRDLNSPLHF.

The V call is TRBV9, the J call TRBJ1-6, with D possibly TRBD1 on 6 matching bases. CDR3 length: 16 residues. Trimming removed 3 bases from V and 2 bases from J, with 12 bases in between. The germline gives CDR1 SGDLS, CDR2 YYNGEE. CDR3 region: CASSESGVAYNSPLHF. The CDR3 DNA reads TGTGCCAGCAGCGAATCAGGGGTCGCCTATAATTCACCCCTCCACTTT.

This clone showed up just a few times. The CDR3 here is CASSTPDPSQTRTGELFF. The DNA for the CDR3 is TGTGCCAGCAGCACTCCGGACCCCTCCCAGACTAGGACCGGGGAGCTGTTTTTT. The rearrangement links TRBV9 to TRBJ2-2; D is possibly TRBD2 (6 bases). The length of the CDR3 is 18 residues. Trimming shortened V by 4 bases and J by 5 bases, and 24 bases separated the two germline ends. Germline assignment: CDR1 SGDLS and CDR2 YYNGEE.

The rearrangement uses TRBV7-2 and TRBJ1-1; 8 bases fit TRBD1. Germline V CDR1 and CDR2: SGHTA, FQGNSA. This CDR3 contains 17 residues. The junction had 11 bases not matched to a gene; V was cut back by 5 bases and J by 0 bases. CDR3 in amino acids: CASSIRTGYYMNTEAFF. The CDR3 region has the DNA TGTGCCAGCAGCATCCGGACAGGGTATTATATGAACACTGAAGCTTTCTTT.

CDR3 region: CASTVTYRGESPLHF. Here the CDR3 DNA reads TGTGCCAGCACCGTCACATACAGGGGAGAGTCACCCCTCCACTTT. This chain uses TRBV3-1 (or the pseudogene TRBV3-2) with TRBJ1-6; 7 bases are shared with TRBD1. V trimming: 7 bases; J trimming: 10 bases; junction bases outside the gene matches: 13. The CDR3 is 15 amino acids. Germline loops: CDR1 LGHDT, CDR2 YNNKEL (reference sequence).

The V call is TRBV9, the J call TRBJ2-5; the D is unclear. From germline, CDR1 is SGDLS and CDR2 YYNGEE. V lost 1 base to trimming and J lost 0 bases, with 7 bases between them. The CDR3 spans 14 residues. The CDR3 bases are TGTGCCAGCAGCGTACAGGCGTACCAAGAGACCCAGTACTTC. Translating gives CASSVQAYQETQYF.

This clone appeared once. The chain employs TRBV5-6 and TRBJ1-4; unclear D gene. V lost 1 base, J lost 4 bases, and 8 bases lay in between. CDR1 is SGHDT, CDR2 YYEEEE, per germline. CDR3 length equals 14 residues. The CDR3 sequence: CASSLMQNNEKLFF. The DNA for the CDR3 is TGTGCCAGCAGCTTGATGCAGAATAATGAAAAACTGTTTTTT.

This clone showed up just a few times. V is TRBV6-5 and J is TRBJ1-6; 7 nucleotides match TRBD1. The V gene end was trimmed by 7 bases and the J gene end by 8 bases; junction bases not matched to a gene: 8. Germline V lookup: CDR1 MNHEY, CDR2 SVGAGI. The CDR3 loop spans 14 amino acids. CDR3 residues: CASTHRGRDSPLHF. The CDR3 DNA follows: TGTGCCAGCACCCACAGGGGCAGGGATTCACCCCTCCACTTT.

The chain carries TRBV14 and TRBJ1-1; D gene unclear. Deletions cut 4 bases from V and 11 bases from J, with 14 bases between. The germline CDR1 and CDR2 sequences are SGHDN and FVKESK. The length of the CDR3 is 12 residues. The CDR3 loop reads CASSPGGRRAFF. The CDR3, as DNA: TGTGCCAGCAGCCCAGGAGGGCGTCGTGCTTTCTTT.

In DNA form, the CDR3 reads TGTGCCATCAGTGTGGACAGCTCGGACTATGGCTACACCTTC. Amino acids: CAISVDSSDYGYTF. This sequence joins TRBV10-3 and TRBJ1-2, with TRBD1 as a possible D gene (6 bases). This CDR3 comprises 14 residues. Trimming removed 4 bases from V and 3 bases from J, with 12 bases in between. The germline CDR1 and CDR2 sequences are ENHRY and SYGVKD.

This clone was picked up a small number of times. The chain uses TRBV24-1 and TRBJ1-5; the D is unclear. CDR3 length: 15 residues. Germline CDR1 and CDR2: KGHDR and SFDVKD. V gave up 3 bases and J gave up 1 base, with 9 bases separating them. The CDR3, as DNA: TGTGCCACCAGTGATCCCACAGCCAGCAATCAGCCCCAGCATTTT. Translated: CATSDPTASNQPQHF.

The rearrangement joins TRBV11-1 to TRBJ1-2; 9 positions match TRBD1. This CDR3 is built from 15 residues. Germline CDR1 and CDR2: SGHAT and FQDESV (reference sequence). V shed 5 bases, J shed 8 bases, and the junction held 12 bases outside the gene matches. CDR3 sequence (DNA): TGTGCCAGCAGCCCGACGCGGACAGGGGTTCGGGGCTACACCTTC. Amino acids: CASSPTRTGVRGYTF.

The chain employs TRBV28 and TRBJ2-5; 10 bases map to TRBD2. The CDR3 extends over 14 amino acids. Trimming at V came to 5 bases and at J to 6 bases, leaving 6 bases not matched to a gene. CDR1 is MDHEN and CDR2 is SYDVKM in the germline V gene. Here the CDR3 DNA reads TGTGCCAGCAGTGTTCCAGCGGGGGGGAAGACCCAGTACTTC. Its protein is CASSVPAGGKTQYF.

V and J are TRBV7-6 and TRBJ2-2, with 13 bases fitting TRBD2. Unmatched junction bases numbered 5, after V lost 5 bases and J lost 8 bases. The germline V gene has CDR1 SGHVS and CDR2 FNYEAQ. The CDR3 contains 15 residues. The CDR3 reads CASSPTSGGAGELFF. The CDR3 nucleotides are TGTGCCAGCAGCCCCACTAGCGGGGGGGCTGGGGAGCTGTTTTTT. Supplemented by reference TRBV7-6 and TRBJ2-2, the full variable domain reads GAGVSQSPRYKVTKRGQDVALRCDPISGHVSLYWYRQALGQGPEFLTYFNYEAQQDKSGLPNDRFSAERPEGSISTLTIQRTEQRDSAMYRCASSPTSGGAGELFFGEGSRLTVL.

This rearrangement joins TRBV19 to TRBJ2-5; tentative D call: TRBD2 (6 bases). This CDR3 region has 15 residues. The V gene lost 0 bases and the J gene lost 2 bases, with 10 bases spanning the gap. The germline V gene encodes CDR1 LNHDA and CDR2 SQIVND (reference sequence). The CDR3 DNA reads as TGTGCCAGTAGTATAGACCGGCGGGGTCAAGAGACCCAGTACTTC. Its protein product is CASSIDRRGQETQYF.